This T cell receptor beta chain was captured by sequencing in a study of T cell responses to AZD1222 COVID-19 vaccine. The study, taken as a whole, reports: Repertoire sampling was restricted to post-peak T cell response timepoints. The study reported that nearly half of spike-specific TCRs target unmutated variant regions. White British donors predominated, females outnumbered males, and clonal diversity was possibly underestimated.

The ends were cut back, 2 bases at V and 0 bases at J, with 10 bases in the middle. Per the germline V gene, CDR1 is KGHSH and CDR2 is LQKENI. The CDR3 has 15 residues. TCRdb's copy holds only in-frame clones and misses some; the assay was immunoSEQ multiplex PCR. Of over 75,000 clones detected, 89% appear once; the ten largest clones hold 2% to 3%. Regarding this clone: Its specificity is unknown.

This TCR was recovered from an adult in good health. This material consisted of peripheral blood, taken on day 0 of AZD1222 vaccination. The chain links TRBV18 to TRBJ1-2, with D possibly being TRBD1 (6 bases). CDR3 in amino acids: CASSPAGETNYGYTF. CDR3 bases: TGTGCCAGCTCACCAGCAGGGGAAACTAACTATGGCTACACCTTC.